The 24 T cell receptor beta chains reported below all come from one sample, sequenced in a study of T cells in localized non-small cell lung cancer (dated by TCRdb to 2020 to 2021). The library was made by the immunoSEQ multiplex PCR assay. TCRdb took over this immuneACCESS table, retaining in-frame rearrangements with V and J assigned. Such tables are incomplete; in checked studies, under half of the missing clones stem from an unresolved V gene, and the remainder is unexplained. The sample table shows tens of thousands of clones, and more than 80% are seen once. Of the sample, about 18% falls within the top ten clones. This material consisted of peripheral blood, taken before any cancer treatment. The receptors were sampled from a male donor at least 60 years old with stage III squamous cell lung carcinoma.

The chain recombines TRBV7-9 with TRBJ2-4; D is possibly TRBD2 (5 bases). V lost 2 bases and J 1 base, leaving 12 bases between the germline ends. Germline V gene sequence: CDR1 SEHNR, CDR2 FQNEAQ (reference sequence). The length of the CDR3 is 16 residues. The CDR3 loop is CASSLSGVPAKNIQYF. Written as DNA, the CDR3 is TGTGCCAGCAGCTTATCCGGGGTGCCTGCCAAAAACATTCAGTACTTC.

This clone was recorded once. CDR3 in amino acids: CASSRGLGANYGYTF. The CDR3 DNA follows: TGTGCCAGCAGCCGCGGACTGGGAGCTAACTATGGCTACACCTTC. The genes are TRBV7-9 and TRBJ1-2; unclear D gene. Germline CDR1 SEHNR, CDR2 FQNEAQ (reference sequence). This CDR3 has 15 residues. The ends were cut back, 5 bases at V and 0 bases at J, with 13 bases in the middle.

V usage is TRBV6-5 and J usage is TRBJ2-1; 14 bases fit TRBD2. The ends lost 2 bases at V and 8 bases at J; junction bases unmatched: 5. The V gene's germline CDR1 is MNHEY and CDR2 SVGAGI. The CDR3 covers 16 residues. The CDR3: CASSYGTSGSYYEQFF. Here the CDR3 DNA reads TGTGCCAGCAGTTACGGGACTAGCGGGAGTTATTATGAGCAGTTCTTC.

The V gene is TRBV5-1, the J gene TRBJ2-7; 8 nucleotides align to TRBD1. This CDR3 comprises 14 residues. Germline-derived CDR1 and CDR2 are SGHRS and YFSETQ. After removal of 2 bases from V and 4 bases from J, the junction contained 5 bases not matched to a gene. Written as DNA, the CDR3 is TGCGCCAGCAGCTTCCAGGGGGCTTCGTACGAGCAGTACTTC. Translation gives CASSFQGASYEQYF.

The rearrangement joins TRBV7-2 to TRBJ2-7; 9 bases match TRBD2. Germline values: CDR1 SGHTA, CDR2 FQGNSA. The junction had 11 bases not matched to a gene; V was cut back by 5 bases and J by 0 bases. The CDR3 is 17 residues long. The CDR3, as DNA: TGTGCCAGCAGCCGATTCGGAGGCGGGGGGGGCTCCTACGAGCAGTACTTC. Residues: CASSRFGGGGGSYEQYF.

V is TRBV6-5 and J is TRBJ2-3; maybe TRBD2 (5 bases). The CDR3 extends over 12 amino acids. Germline lookup yields CDR1 MNHEY and CDR2 SVGAGI. The ends were cut back, 6 bases at V and 5 bases at J, with 9 bases in the middle. CDR3 coding DNA: TGTGCCAGCAGAACTGCGGGAGATACGCAGTATTTT. This codes for CASRTAGDTQYF.

The chain carries TRBV29-1 and TRBJ2-1, with D perhaps matching TRBD1 (5 bases). V gave up 6 bases and J gave up 0 bases, with 18 bases separating them. There are 16 residues in the CDR3. Germline V gene data show CDR1 as SQVTM and CDR2 as ANQGSEA. The CDR3 DNA is TGCAGCGTGGCCTTCTGGCAGGGCTCCTCCTACAATGAGCAGTTCTTC. Protein sequence: CSVAFWQGSSYNEQFF.

The chain is built from TRBV5-1 and TRBJ2-7; D not certain. The CDR3 is made up of 16 amino acids. The V gene lost 0 bases and the J gene lost 3 bases, with 16 bases spanning the gap. The germline gives CDR1 SGHRS, CDR2 YFSETQ. CDR3 coding DNA: TGCGCCAGCAGCTTGGGGACCTTAAGTGGCTTCTACGAGCAGTACTTC. Translated, it gives CASSLGTLSGFYEQYF.

This clone was seen a few times. This rearrangement joins TRBV2 to TRBJ2-1; TRBD1 might be the D (6 bases). V shed 7 bases and J shed 7 bases, with 20 bases lying between them. This CDR3 contains 15 residues. CDR1 and CDR2 from the germline V gene are SNHLY and FYNNEI. The CDR3 DNA reads TGTGCCAGCACCCAGGGGTTCGGAGGACTGAATGAGCAGTTCTTC. This codes for CASTQGFGGLNEQFF.

The chain employs TRBV6-5 and TRBJ1-2, with 8 positions matching TRBD1. Germline-derived CDR1 and CDR2 are MNHEY and SVGAGI. With 5 bases clipped from V and 1 base from J, the junction kept 6 bases outside the gene matches. This CDR3 has 15 residues. The CDR3 nucleotides are TGTGCCAGCAGTCGCGGACAGGGCCTTAACTATGGCTACACCTTC. Encoded protein: CASSRGQGLNYGYTF.

The J gene is TRBJ2-1, the V gene TRBV27; D ambiguous. The V gene lost 4 bases and the J gene lost 7 bases, with 14 bases spanning the gap. CDR1 MNHEY and CDR2 SMNVEV come from the germline V gene (reference sequence). This CDR3 region has 14 residues. The CDR3 protein is CASSSPALSNEQFF. The CDR3 DNA sequence: TGTGCCAGCAGTTCCCCCGCGCTCTCAAATGAGCAGTTCTTC.

The chain uses TRBV7-6 and TRBJ2-2, with D possibly matching TRBD1 (5 bases). Trimming stripped 2 bases from V and 5 bases from J, with 12 bases between. This CDR3 has 15 residues. The germline V gene has CDR1 SGHVS and CDR2 FNYEAQ. The CDR3 here is CASSLISKGTGELFF. In nucleotides, the CDR3 is TGTGCCAGCAGCTTAATCAGTAAGGGGACCGGGGAGCTGTTTTTT.

The chain employs TRBV18 and TRBJ1-2; 11 nucleotides match TRBD1. The germline V gene encodes CDR1 KGHSH and CDR2 LQKENI. The CDR3 is made up of 15 amino acids. After removal of 2 bases from V and 3 bases from J, the junction contained 2 bases not matched to a gene. The CDR3 DNA follows: TGTGCCAGCTCACCAACGGACAGGGGGCACTATGGCTACACCTTC. It specifies CASSPTDRGHYGYTF.

This clone was observed a handful of times. The rearrangement uses TRBV7-2 and TRBJ1-2; tentative D call: TRBD1 (6 bases). This CDR3 is built from 13 residues. Germline V gives CDR1 SGHTA, CDR2 FQGNSA. Trimming took 6 bases from V and 3 from J, leaving 11 bases between them. CDR3 residues: CASRKGEDYGYTF. In nucleotides, the CDR3 is TGTGCCAGCAGAAAGGGGGAGGACTATGGCTACACCTTC.

This chain joins TRBV5-4 and TRBJ1-4, with D perhaps TRBD1 (5 bases). CDR3 length: 15 amino acids. The ends were cut back, 2 bases at V and 1 base at J, with 9 bases in the middle. CDR1 SGHNT and CDR2 YYREEE come from the germline V gene (reference sequence). CDR3: CASSFWGGTNEKLFF. The CDR3 coding sequence is TGTGCCAGCAGCTTTTGGGGGGGAACTAATGAAAAACTGTTTTTT.

The rearrangement links TRBV6-1 to TRBJ1-5; D is unclear. V was cut by 0 bases and J by 7 bases, with 10 bases left in between. The CDR3 is 14 amino acids. The V gene's germline CDR1 is MNHNS and CDR2 SASEGT. CDR3 sequence reads: CASSEARITQPQHF. The CDR3 coding sequence is TGTGCCAGCAGTGAAGCACGTATCACGCAGCCCCAGCATTTT.

The V and J genes are TRBV2 and TRBJ2-3; D is unclear. This CDR3 has 16 amino acids. Germline-derived CDR1 and CDR2 are SNHLY and FYNNEI. V lost 1 base, J lost 4 bases, and 15 bases lay in between. The CDR3 spells CASSEGLAPGADTQYF. The CDR3 nucleotides read TGTGCCAGCAGTGAAGGACTGGCGCCGGGTGCAGATACGCAGTATTTT.

The genes are TRBV5-4 and TRBJ1-6; D not certain. Per the germline V gene, CDR1 is SGHNT and CDR2 is YYREEE (reference sequence). CDR3 length: 13 residues. V was pared by 4 bases and J by 8 bases, with 10 bases between. CDR3: CASSPRIDSPLHF. The CDR3 bases are TGTGCCAGCAGCCCCAGGATTGATTCACCCCTCCACTTT.

DNA for the CDR3: TGCGCAATCAAGGAGGGGGCTAGCTCCTACAATGAGCAGTTCTTC. Translated: CAIKEGASSYNEQFF. The chain is built from TRBV10-2 and TRBJ2-1; perhaps TRBD1 as D (7 bases). This CDR3 contains 15 residues. Germline CDR1 reads WSHSY; CDR2 reads SAAADI.

This sequence joins TRBV5-1 and TRBJ2-2, with D perhaps TRBD2 (6 bases). Germline V gives CDR1 SGHRS, CDR2 YFSETQ. The length of the CDR3 is 16 residues. V lost 7 bases and J 0 bases, leaving 16 bases between the germline ends. The CDR3 DNA sequence: TGCGCCAGCCAACCCCCGGGACTCACGAACACCGGGGAGCTGTTTTTT. Encoded protein: CASQPPGLTNTGELFF.

This chain joins TRBV28 and TRBJ2-3; perhaps TRBD1 as D (6 bases). Germline CDR1 is MDHEN and CDR2 is SYDVKM. This CDR3 is 15 amino acids long. V was pared by 7 bases and J by 2 bases, with 16 bases between. In nucleotides, the CDR3 is TGTGCCAGCACCCCCCCGGACAGATACACAGATACGCAGTATTTT. Its protein is CASTPPDRYTDTQYF.

This clone appeared a few times. This chain connects TRBV10-3 to TRBJ1-2; unclear D gene. The CDR3 is made up of 13 amino acids. Germline CDR1 reads ENHRY; CDR2 reads SYGVKD. Deletions cut 0 bases from V and 6 bases from J, with 8 bases between. The CDR3 sequence is CAISESPDHGYTF. The CDR3, as DNA: TGTGCCATCAGTGAGTCCCCGGACCATGGCTACACCTTC.

This chain uses TRBV27 with TRBJ1-4; D not resolved. The V gene lost 2 bases and the J gene lost 5 bases, with 18 bases spanning the gap. CDR3 length: 17 residues. Germline-derived CDR1 and CDR2 are MNHEY and SMNVEV (reference sequence). In DNA, the CDR3 is TGTGCCAGCAGTTTACAAGGGCACGCTGACTCGAATGAAAAACTGTTTTTT. Translation: CASSLQGHADSNEKLFF.

The chain uses TRBV6-1 and TRBJ1-1; 8 bases line up with TRBD1. The CDR3 contains 14 residues. With 7 bases clipped from V and 5 bases from J, the junction kept 9 bases outside the gene matches. CDR1 and CDR2 (germline): MNHNS, SASEGT. The CDR3 nucleotides read TGTGCCAGCAATATGGACAGGGTGATGACTGAAGCTTTCTTT. It codes for CASNMDRVMTEAFF.